Reported below is one T cell receptor beta chain. The sample is drawn from a study of blood T cell repertoires in COVID-19. Study context: Specimens from acute and convalescent COVID-19 originated in the United States, Italy and Spain. Nucleic acid was either cDNA or gDNA, and it came from T cells, B-cell-depleted T cells, or PBMCs.

Authors' analysis steps: Using reference gene primer amplification, nucleated cell counts were estimated. The table came from immunoSEQ multiplex PCR; TCRdb's copy has only in-frame clones and leaves some out. V and J calls and clone size follow that table, whereas D and trimming were derived from the DNA. The profile covers about 100,000 clones, with roughly nine tenths appearing a single time and approximately 7% taken by the ten largest. The J segment lost 8 bases and the V segment lost 5 bases, leaving 9 bases of the junction unmatched. The CDR3 is made up of 13 amino acids. CDR1 and CDR2 (germline): LNHDA, SQIVND (reference sequence).

The sample comprised peripheral blood. The rearrangement uses TRBV19 and TRBJ2-7; 7 nucleotides agree with TRBD1. This clonotype originated in a man aged 25 to 45 in a cohort sampled during active COVID-19. Written as DNA, the CDR3 is TGTGCCAGTAGTCCTAGGGACAGAGTACAGCAGTACTTC. Amino acids: CASSPRDRVQQYF.